This entry describes one T cell receptor beta chain. This clonotype was detected a few times. Its antigen remains unidentified. No much larger clonotype is one base removed from it; base qualities were not supplied. Amplification of TCR beta CDR3 regions was carried out from RNA transcripts. A first-round RT-PCR of the TCR CDR3 used the HTBI primer set with the Qiagen OneStep RT-PCR kit. The libraries were constructed in a second round of multiplex PCR and then size-selected and purified. The libraries were sequenced on an Illumina HiSeq2000 using paired-end 100 bp reads. In the original analysis: Raw data were processed with SOAPnuke, discarding reads with adapters, uncalled bases, mean Phred below 15, or no exact constant-primer or identifier match. COPE v1.2.5 was used to merge high-quality paired reads, and clonotypes were defined as unique nucleotide sequences. Clonotypes were aligned to IMGT TRBV, TRBD and TRBJ reference segments using MiTCR v1.1. The analysis included only V-J combinations with a frequency above 0.0001, which together covered more than 98% of the repertoires. The TCS score was defined as the ratio of F50 (clonal expansion) to E x V (chaos), calculated using BLOSUM62-based TCRdist between CDR3 peptides within each V-J. Welch's t-statistics and random forest reduced around 520 V-J features to 13, which were used in a naive Bayes classifier (R e1071). The public reads were reprocessed in TCRdb via fastp at Q25 and MiXCR, keeping in-frame beta chains. Entries are consolidated by CDR3 protein sequence, retaining the most common genes and DNA. It is TCRdb's table, rather than the study itself, that gives the V and J calls and clone size. This sample holds approximately 210,000 distinct CDR3 sequences; about 15% were observed only once. The ten top clones hold approximately 50% of the sample.

The CDR1 and CDR2 encoded by the germline V gene (reference sequence) are LNHDA and SQIVND. Germline trimming: 3 bases from V, 9 bases from J; junction bases outside gene matches: 7. CDR3 length: 14 amino acids, cysteine to phenylalanine. Here the CDR3 DNA is all that survives: 42 bases in frame from base 1. Stable Graves' hyperthyroidism was defined as no progression to ophthalmopathy during 18 months of follow-up. Hyperthyroidism patients were aged 18 to 65 years and newly diagnosed, with disease duration of less than 2 months. Patients with uncontrolled infections, other autoimmune diseases, pregnancy or lactation were excluded. Diagnoses were established on the basis of clinical symptoms, serum thyroxine and TRAb, thyroid ultrasound, and orbital computed tomography. PBMCs were separated from under 12 ml of fresh peripheral blood using Ficoll-Paque density gradient centrifugation. Total RNA was extracted with Trizol reagent, and quality was checked on an Agilent 2100 Bioanalyzer.

This sample is drawn from a study of T cells in Graves' hyperthyroidism and ophthalmopathy (dated by TCRdb to the late 2010s). With regard to the full study: Peripheral blood samples were taken at the time of initial diagnosis, prior to any treatment. A discovery cohort of approximately 100 patients, roughly 43 with Graves' ophthalmopathy and approximately 57 with stable Graves' hyperthyroidism, was used to find distinguishing TCR V-J signatures. Whether ophthalmopathy could be predicted prospectively was tested in an independent validation cohort made up of fewer than 20 hyperthyroidism patients plus 17 patients who later progressed to ophthalmopathy. The 100 discovery patients were divided at random into training and test sets in a 7:3 ratio. In six Graves' hyperthyroidism patients, the study also compared T-cell repertoires from thyroid tissue with T-cell repertoires from blood. Following sampling, methimazole starting at 30 mg daily was given to hyperthyroidism patients, and high-dose intravenous methylprednisolone was given to ophthalmopathy patients. The paper reports TCR Vbeta CDR3 sequencing of approximately 140 peripheral blood samples: 43 ophthalmopathy, 70 to 85 hyperthyroidism and some 17 progressor patients.

General findings and caveats noted by the study authors: A model built on a 13 V-J signature distinguished ophthalmopathy from stable hyperthyroidism, reaching 85% to 90% sensitivity and under 84% specificity in cross-validation and 80%/75% in testing. Sample size was not statistically predetermined, and blinding of investigators to group allocation was not performed. Blood samples also contained most of the expanded thyroid clonotypes (frequency above 0.001), which suggests that blood repertoires may reflect thyroid immune responses. In validation, the model predicted progression to ophthalmopathy a median of around six months before onset, with around 70% sensitivity and about 75% specificity.

The specimen was blood. The clonotype originates from a man in his forties or fifties with Graves' hyperthyroidism. The chain is made from TRBV19 and TRBJ2-4; TRBD1 fits 8 bases in the junction. The DNA sequence follows: TGTGCCAGTAGTATCTCGGACAGGGCGGGCATTCAGTACTTC. Translated, this gives CASSISDRAGIQYF.